These 29 T cell receptor beta chains were sequenced from one sample in a study of T cell changes during pregnancy in multiple sclerosis. Here immunoSEQ multiplex PCR was the method, and the copy in TCRdb shows in-frame clones only, minus some. The repertoire holds tens of thousands of clones, with 70% to 90% as singletons. Specimen: CD8+ T cells from peripheral blood mononuclear cells, collected in the second trimester of pregnancy. All receptors derive from a female donor with multiple sclerosis, enrolled in a pregnancy study.

The chain's CDR3 is CASSTRTDSAYEQYF. In DNA, the CDR3 is TGTGCCAGCAGTACCCGGACGGACTCCGCCTACGAGCAGTACTTC. The chain couples TRBV28 to TRBJ2-7; TRBD2 might be the D (5 bases). V was pared by 5 bases and J by 2 bases, with 16 bases between. CDR3 length equals 15 residues. From germline, CDR1 is MDHEN and CDR2 SYDVKM.

The chain is built from TRBV5-4 and TRBJ2-7, with TRBD1 matching over 8 bases. This CDR3 spans 13 amino acids. V lost 3 bases to trimming and J lost 7 bases; unmatched junction nucleotides: 6. The germline gives CDR1 SGHNT, CDR2 YYREEE (reference sequence). DNA of the CDR3: TGTGCCAGCAGCTGGTGGACAGGGAGGGAGCAGTACTTC. This encodes CASSWWTGREQYF.

The rearrangement joins TRBV18 to TRBJ2-5, with 8 bases that match TRBD1. This CDR3 is built from 15 residues. Germline CDR1 is KGHSH and CDR2 is LQKENI. The V and J ends lost 3 bases and 5 bases, in that order; junction bases with no gene match: 8. DNA of the CDR3: TGTGCCAGCTCACCGCGGACAGGGTCAACGGAGACCCAGTACTTC. This gives the protein CASSPRTGSTETQYF.

This chain uses TRBV27 with TRBJ2-7, with D tentatively TRBD1 (6 bases). Per the germline V gene, CDR1 is MNHEY and CDR2 is SMNVEV (reference sequence). The CDR3 extends over 14 amino acids. Between the trimmed V and J ends, which lost 4 bases and 3 bases, there was a span of 13 bases. The CDR3 sequence: CASSYSTDSYEQYF. The CDR3 region has the DNA TGTGCCAGCAGTTACTCCACGGACAGCTACGAGCAGTACTTC.

V and J are TRBV10-3 and TRBJ2-7; 14 nucleotides agree with TRBD2. The V and J ends lost 0 bases and 6 bases, in that order; junction bases with no gene match: 7. The germline V gene encodes CDR1 ENHRY and CDR2 SYGVKD. The CDR3 is 17 residues long. The CDR3 is CAISESWGLAGACEQYF. CDR3 bases: TGTGCCATCAGTGAGTCTTGGGGACTAGCGGGGGCCTGCGAGCAGTACTTC.

The V and J genes are TRBV12-2 and TRBJ1-5; the listed D gene, TRBD1, was not tested against the DNA. TRBV12-2 is designated a pseudogene. This CDR3 is built from 15 residues. The DNA of the CDR3 is TGTGCAAGTCGCTTCTCCAGGGGACCCCATCAGCCCCAGCATTTT. Translation gives CASRFSRGPHQPQHF.

The chain links TRBV28 to TRBJ2-3; D is undetermined. This CDR3 is built from 14 residues. Germline V gene data show CDR1 as MDHEN and CDR2 as SYDVKM. Trimming pared 4 bases from V and 0 bases from J, leaving 8 bases between. The CDR3 region is CASSSGSSTDTQYF. The CDR3 DNA follows: TGTGCCAGCAGTTCCGGTTCTAGCACAGATACGCAGTATTTT.

The genes are TRBV5-1 and TRBJ1-2; perhaps TRBD1 as D (6 bases). The V end lost 4 bases, the J end lost 6 bases, and 13 bases lay between the germline ends. The CDR3 runs 13 residues. The V gene's germline CDR1 is SGHRS and CDR2 YFSETQ. Here the CDR3 DNA reads TGCGCCAGCAGCCCGGACAGATCCCATGGCTACACCTTC. Amino acids: CASSPDRSHGYTF.

This clone came up once. The V and J genes are TRBV19 and TRBJ2-7; D might be TRBD2 (6 bases). In germline, CDR1 is LNHDA, CDR2 SQIVND (reference sequence). The CDR3 is 13 residues long. Deletions cut 3 bases from V and 5 bases from J, with 11 bases between. CDR3 nucleotides: TGTGCCAGTAGTATCCGATGGGAGGACGAGCAGTACTTC. Translated, it gives CASSIRWEDEQYF.

The rearrangement links TRBV7-2 to TRBJ2-1, with 12 bases identical to TRBD2. Trimming took 4 bases from V and 4 from J; bases not matched to a gene: 11. CDR3 size: 18 residues. Germline assignment: CDR1 SGHTA and CDR2 FQGNSA. The CDR3 DNA follows: TGTGCCAGCAGCTCCTATCCGGGACTAGCGGGTGGGTACAATGAGCAGTTCTTC. Amino acid sequence: CASSSYPGLAGGYNEQFF.

V gene TRBV14 combines with J gene TRBJ2-2; TRBD1 aligns across 7 bases. The CDR3 extends over 16 amino acids. Germline-derived CDR1 and CDR2 are SGHDN and FVKESK. J gave up 2 bases and V 3 bases, and 6 bases lay outside the gene matches. CDR3 bases: TGTGCCAGCAGCCACGGGACAGCATTTAACACCGGGGAGCTGTTTTTT. Its translation: CASSHGTAFNTGELFF.

V is TRBV15 and J is TRBJ1-2; TRBD1 agrees at 8 bases. The CDR3 totals 17 residues. In germline, CDR1 is LNHNV, CDR2 YYDKDF (reference sequence). The V and J ends lost 5 bases and 4 bases, in that order; junction bases with no gene match: 15. The CDR3 loop is CATSPSGQDEAFYGYTF. CDR3 nucleotide sequence: TGTGCCACCAGCCCTTCGGGACAGGATGAGGCTTTCTATGGCTACACCTTC.

The genes are TRBV4-2 and TRBJ2-7, with 8 bases aligning to TRBD2. Trimming at V came to 0 bases and at J to 0 bases, leaving 10 bases not matched to a gene. The CDR3 loop spans 18 amino acids. Germline V gene data show CDR1 as LGHNA and CDR2 as YNFKEQ. CDR3 region: CASSQEPSGPMPSYEQYF. DNA for the CDR3: TGTGCCAGCAGCCAAGAGCCTAGCGGGCCAATGCCCTCCTACGAGCAGTACTTC.

This chain joins TRBV29-1 and TRBJ2-7, with 11 bases that match TRBD2. The J segment lost 2 bases and the V segment lost 6 bases, leaving 6 bases of the junction unmatched. There are 14 residues in the CDR3. CDR1 and CDR2 (germline): SQVTM, ANQGSEA. CDR3 nucleotides: TGCAGCGTAGCCACTAGCGGGGGAACCTACGAGCAGTACTTC. This translates into CSVATSGGTYEQYF.

The rearrangement links TRBV29-1 to TRBJ1-2; 7 bases are shared with TRBD1. The ends lost 0 bases at V and 5 bases at J; junction bases unmatched: 6. The CDR3 totals 14 residues. The germline V gene has CDR1 SQVTM and CDR2 ANQGSEA. The DNA of the CDR3 is TGCAGCGTTGAAGAGCCAGGGGGTTGGTATGGCTACACCTTC. It codes for CSVEEPGGWYGYTF.

This clone was seen only once. The V call is TRBV7-2, the J call TRBJ2-1; 7 bases align to TRBD2. CDR1 SGHTA and CDR2 FQGNSA come from the germline V gene. The CDR3 runs to 16 residues. The ends lost 3 bases at V and 9 bases at J; junction bases unmatched: 14. CDR3 sequence reads: CASSFSPLADSGEQFF. The CDR3 nucleotides are TGTGCCAGCAGCTTCTCCCCTCTAGCGGATTCAGGTGAGCAGTTCTTC. The whole variable domain, remainder taken from reference TRBV7-2 and TRBJ2-1, is GAGVSQSPSNKVTEKGKDVELRCDPISGHTALYWYRQSLGQGLEFLIYFQGNSAPDKSGLPSDRFSAERTGGSVSTLTIQRTQQEDSAVYLCASSFSPLADSGEQFFGPGTRLTVL.

The chain has TRBV2 and TRBJ2-7, with 7 nucleotides matching TRBD1. Germline V gene data show CDR1 as SNHLY and CDR2 as FYNNEI. Trimming took 4 bases from V and 0 from J; bases not matched to a gene: 6. The CDR3 is 15 residues long. CDR3 in DNA: TGTGCCAGCAGTGTCGGCAGGGGGAGCTCCTACGAGCAGTACTTC. As protein: CASSVGRGSSYEQYF.

The rearrangement links TRBV27 to TRBJ2-1; D is uncertain. V was clipped by 0 bases and J by 0 bases, with 12 bases between them. The germline CDR1 and CDR2 sequences are MNHEY and SMNVEV (reference sequence). There are 17 residues in the CDR3. CDR3 nucleotides: TGTGCCAGCAGTTTATCGGTTGCGGCAAGCTCCTACAATGAGCAGTTCTTC. Translation gives CASSLSVAASSYNEQFF.

This clone was observed many times. The chain uses TRBV15 and TRBJ2-1; no clear D. Trimming pared 1 base from V and 6 bases from J, leaving 10 bases between. The germline gives CDR1 LNHNV, CDR2 YYDKDF (reference sequence). The CDR3 length is 14 residues. CDR3 in DNA: TGTGCCACCAGCAGAGCTTCGGAGTTCAATGAGCAGTTCTTC. This encodes CATSRASEFNEQFF.

The J gene is TRBJ2-7, the V gene TRBV4-3; D possibly corresponds to TRBD1 (6 bases). Trimming left V 0 bases short and J 3 bases short, with 12 bases between. The V gene's germline CDR1 is LGHNA and CDR2 YSLEER. The CDR3 is made up of 15 amino acids. Here the CDR3 DNA reads TGCGCCAGCAGCCAAGATCGGTGGACAGTCTACGAGCAGTACTTC. Its translation is CASSQDRWTVYEQYF.

J is TRBJ2-1 and V is TRBV28; 7 nucleotides line up with TRBD2. This CDR3 spans 17 amino acids. Trimming removed 2 bases from V and 8 bases from J; junction bases left unmatched: 15. Germline CDR1 and CDR2: MDHEN and SYDVKM. CDR3 region: CASSLDVPAGVCHEQFF. Written as DNA, the CDR3 is TGTGCCAGCAGTTTAGACGTCCCCGCGGGAGTTTGCCATGAGCAGTTCTTC.

The chain carries TRBV6-6 and TRBJ1-1; D is unresolved. The CDR3 loop spans 13 amino acids. Deletions cut 5 bases from V and 1 base from J, with 8 bases between. Germline loops: CDR1 MNHNY, CDR2 SVGAGI (reference sequence). The chain's CDR3 is CASSPEGNTEAFF. The CDR3 DNA reads TGTGCCAGCAGTCCCGAGGGGAACACTGAAGCTTTCTTT.

This clone has only one observation. This chain uses TRBV4-3 with TRBJ2-6, with TRBD2 matching over 11 bases. The CDR3 contains 20 residues. After removal of 0 bases from V and 1 base from J, the junction contained 8 bases not matched to a gene. Germline V gives CDR1 LGHNA, CDR2 YSLEER. As DNA, the CDR3 is TGCGCCAGCAGCCAAGATCCCGCTAGCGGGAGGTTGTCTGGGGCCAACGTCCTGACTTTC. Translation gives CASSQDPASGRLSGANVLTF.

The chain recombines TRBV5-6 with TRBJ2-5; possible D gene TRBD2, 5 bases. CDR1 and CDR2 from the germline V gene are SGHDT and YYEEEE. The CDR3 extends over 16 amino acids. The V gene lost 6 bases and the J gene lost 1 base, with 19 bases spanning the gap. The CDR3 reads CASTFGGTAFQETQYF. The DNA for the CDR3 is TGTGCCAGCACCTTCGGAGGAACAGCCTTCCAAGAGACCCAGTACTTC.

The V and J genes are TRBV6-5 and TRBJ2-7, with D uncertain. Germline V lookup: CDR1 MNHEY, CDR2 SVGAGI. V lost 4 bases to trimming and J lost 7 bases, with 17 bases between them. The CDR3 runs 14 residues. As DNA, the CDR3 is TGTGCCAGCAGTTCCCTGGGCTTAGTCTCAGAGCAGTACTTC. It translates to CASSSLGLVSEQYF.

The V gene is TRBV7-3, the J gene TRBJ2-1, with TRBD2 matching 9 bases. Germline CDR1 and CDR2: SGHTA and FQGTGA. The junction had 11 bases not matched to a gene; V was cut back by 2 bases and J by 6 bases. This CDR3 is 17 amino acids long. CDR3 DNA: TGTGCCAGCAGCTTAGGAGGCGGGAGGGCCCGAGGCAATGAGCAGTTCTTC. Protein product: CASSLGGGRARGNEQFF.

This sequence joins TRBV7-9 and TRBJ2-5, with 9 bases matching TRBD1. Germline V gene sequence: CDR1 SEHNR, CDR2 FQNEAQ (reference sequence). This CDR3 contains 19 residues. V lost 5 bases, J lost 4 bases, and 20 bases stayed unmatched. The CDR3, as DNA: TGTGCCAGCAGCGTACTTAAACAGGGGGCGGTAAGGGTTTTAGAGACCCAGTACTTC. Encoded protein: CASSVLKQGAVRVLETQYF.

The CDR3, as DNA: TGTGCCAGCAGCCTCCTAGTACTAGCGGGAGGCACAGATACGCAGTATTTT. It codes for CASSLLVLAGGTDTQYF. The rearrangement joins TRBV28 to TRBJ2-3, with 11 bases that match TRBD2. V gave up 6 bases and J gave up 1 base; unmatched junction bases: 9. The CDR3 is 17 residues long. Germline loops: CDR1 MDHEN, CDR2 SYDVKM.

CDR3 in amino acids: CASSQDASGRNEQYF. CDR3 bases: TGTGCCAGCAGCCAAGATGCGAGCGGGAGAAACGAGCAGTACTTC. The genes are TRBV4-2 and TRBJ2-7; 8 bases agree with TRBD2. Trimming took 0 bases from V and 5 from J; bases not matched to a gene: 6. Germline CDR1 is LGHNA and CDR2 is YNFKEQ. The CDR3 has 15 amino acids.